These 2 T cell receptor beta chains originate from one sample sequenced in a study of breast tumors, draining lymph nodes, adjacent tissues. Axillary draining lymph nodes of breast cancer patients supplied the node samples. MiXCR was run by TCRdb on the multiplex PCR reads, yielding one entry per CDR3 protein. The sample gives 120,000 to 150,000 distinct CDR3 sequences, about 33% of which show up once; under 2.5% is in the top ten. Specimen: axillary lymph node tissue. These receptor sequences come from a female donor with breast cancer. Some clones in this sample may be carry-over from other donors' samples.

The genes are TRBV12-3 or TRBV12-4 and TRBJ1-6, with 7 nucleotides matching TRBD1. Germline trimming cut 4 bases from V and 5 bases from J; bases unmatched to any gene: 5. This CDR3 region has 15 residues. This chain's CDR3 is CASSSPGQDNSPLHF. The CDR3 DNA follows: TGTGCCAGCAGTTCCCCCGGACAGGATAATTCACCCCTCCACTTT.

The chain joins TRBV2 to TRBJ2-1, with D tentatively TRBD1 (6 bases). CDR1 is SNHLY and CDR2 is FYNNEI in the germline V gene. V was cut by 6 bases and J by 0 bases, with 9 bases left in between. The CDR3 spans 14 residues. Here the CDR3 DNA reads TGTGCCAGCAGCGGGACACGCTCCTACAATGAGCAGTTCTTC. Its translation is CASSGTRSYNEQFF. The variable domain in full, with the rest retrieved from reference TRBV2 and TRBJ2-1, is EPEVTQTPSHQVTQMGQEVILRCVPISNHLYFYWYRQILGQKVEFLVSFYNNEISEKSEIFDDQFSVERPDGSNFTLKIRSTKLEDSAMYFCASSGTRSYNEQFFGPGTRLTVL.